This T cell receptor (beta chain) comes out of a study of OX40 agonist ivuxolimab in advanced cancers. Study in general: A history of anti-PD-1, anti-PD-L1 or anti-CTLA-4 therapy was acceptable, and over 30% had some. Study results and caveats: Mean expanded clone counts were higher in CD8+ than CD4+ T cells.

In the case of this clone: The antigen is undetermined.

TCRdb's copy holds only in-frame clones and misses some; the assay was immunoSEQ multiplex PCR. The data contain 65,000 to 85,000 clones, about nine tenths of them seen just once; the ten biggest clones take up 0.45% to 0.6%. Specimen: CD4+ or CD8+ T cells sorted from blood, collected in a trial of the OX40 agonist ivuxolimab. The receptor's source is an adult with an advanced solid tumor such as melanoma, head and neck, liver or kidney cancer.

The CDR3 region has the DNA TGCAGCGTTGAACCTGGGGAGACCCAGTACTTC. This gives the protein CSVEPGETQYF. The chain recombines TRBV29-1 with TRBJ2-5; no clear D. The CDR3 totals 11 residues. V lost 2 bases and J 5 bases, leaving 6 bases between the germline ends. Germline V gene sequence: CDR1 SQVTM, CDR2 ANQGSEA.